In its sample, the clone carrying this T cell receptor (beta chain) was seen once. This specimen comes from a study of blood T cell repertoires in COVID-19. Study-wide context: Acute-phase and convalescent COVID-19 samples originated in the United States, Italy and Spain. PBMCs, B-cell-depleted T cells, or T cells provided the cDNA or gDNA that made up the material.

CDR1 and CDR2 from the germline V gene are MDHEN and SYDVKM. With 5 bases clipped from V and 1 base from J, the junction kept 8 bases outside the gene matches. The CDR3 runs to 17 residues. Original handling: Reference gene primer amplification gave nucleated cell count estimates. The repertoire was sequenced with immunoSEQ multiplex PCR; TCRdb's copy has only in-frame clones and lacks some. That table furnishes V, J and clone size, whereas the DNA furnished D and trimming. The table records around 150,000 clones, 86% of them present only once. The receptor comes from a man aged 70-80 years with acute or convalescent COVID-19. The V call is TRBV28, the J call TRBJ2-6; the match to TRBD2 covers 7 bases. The sequencing input was peripheral blood. The CDR3 nucleotides are TGTGCCAGCAGTGCCGGGACTACCAAATCTGGGGCCAACGTCCTGACTTTC. Translation: CASSAGTTKSGANVLTF.